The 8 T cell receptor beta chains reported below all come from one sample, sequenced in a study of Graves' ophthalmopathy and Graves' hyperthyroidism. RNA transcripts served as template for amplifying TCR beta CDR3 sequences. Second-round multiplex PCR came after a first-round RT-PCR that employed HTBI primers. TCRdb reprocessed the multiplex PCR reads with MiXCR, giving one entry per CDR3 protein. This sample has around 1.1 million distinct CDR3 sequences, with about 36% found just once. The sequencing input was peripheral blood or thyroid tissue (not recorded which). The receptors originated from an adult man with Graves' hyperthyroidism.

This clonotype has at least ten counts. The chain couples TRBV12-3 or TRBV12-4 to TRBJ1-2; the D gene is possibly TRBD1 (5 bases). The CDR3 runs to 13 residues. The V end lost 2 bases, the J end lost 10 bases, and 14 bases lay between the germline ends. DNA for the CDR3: TGTGCCAGCAGTTTATGGGGGGAATTCGACTACACCTTC. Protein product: CASSLWGEFDYTF.

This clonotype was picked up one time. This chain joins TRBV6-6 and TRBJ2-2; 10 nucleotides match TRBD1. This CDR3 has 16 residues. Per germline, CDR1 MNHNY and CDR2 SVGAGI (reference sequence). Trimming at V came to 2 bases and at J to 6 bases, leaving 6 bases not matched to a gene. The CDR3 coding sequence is TGTGCCAGCAGTTACGAAGGACAGGGGGTATCCGGGGAGCTGTTTTTT. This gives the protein CASSYEGQGVSGELFF.

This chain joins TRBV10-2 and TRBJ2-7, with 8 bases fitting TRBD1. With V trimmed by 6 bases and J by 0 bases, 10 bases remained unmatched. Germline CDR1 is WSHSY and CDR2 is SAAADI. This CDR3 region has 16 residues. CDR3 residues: CASRDERDRSSYEQYF. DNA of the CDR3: TGCGCCAGCAGAGATGAAAGGGACAGGTCCTCCTACGAGCAGTACTTC.

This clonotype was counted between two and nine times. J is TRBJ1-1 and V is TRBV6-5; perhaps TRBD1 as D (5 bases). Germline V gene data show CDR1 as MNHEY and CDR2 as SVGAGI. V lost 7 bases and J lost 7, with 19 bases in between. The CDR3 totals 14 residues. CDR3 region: CASNPYGGADEAFF. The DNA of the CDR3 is TGTGCCAGCAACCCCTACGGCGGGGCTGATGAAGCTTTCTTT.

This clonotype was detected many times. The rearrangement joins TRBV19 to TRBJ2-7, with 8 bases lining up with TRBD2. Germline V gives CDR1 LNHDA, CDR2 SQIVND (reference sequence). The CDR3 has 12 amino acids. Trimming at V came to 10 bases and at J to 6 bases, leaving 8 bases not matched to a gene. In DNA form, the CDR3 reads TGTGCCACCGCGTCCGGGGGGGCCGAGCAGTACTTC. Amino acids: CATASGGAEQYF. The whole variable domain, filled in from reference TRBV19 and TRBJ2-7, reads DGGITQSPKYLFRKEGQNVTLSCEQNLNHDAMYWYRQDPGQGLRLIYYSQIVNDFQKGDIAEGYSVSREKKESFPLTVTSAQKNPTAFYLCATASGGAEQYFGPGTRLTVT.

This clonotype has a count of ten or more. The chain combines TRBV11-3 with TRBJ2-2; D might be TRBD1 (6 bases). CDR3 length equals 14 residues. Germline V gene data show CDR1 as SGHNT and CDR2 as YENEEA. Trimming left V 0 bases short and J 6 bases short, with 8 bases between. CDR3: CASSLDPGAGELFF. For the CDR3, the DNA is TGTGCCAGCAGCTTAGATCCAGGGGCCGGGGAGCTGTTTTTT.

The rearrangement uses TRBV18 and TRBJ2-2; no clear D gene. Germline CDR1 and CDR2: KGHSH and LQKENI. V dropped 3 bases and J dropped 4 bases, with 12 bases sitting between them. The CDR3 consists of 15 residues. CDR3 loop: CASSPSATFTGELFF. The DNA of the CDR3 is TGTGCCAGCTCACCGTCGGCCACATTCACCGGGGAGCTGTTTTTT.

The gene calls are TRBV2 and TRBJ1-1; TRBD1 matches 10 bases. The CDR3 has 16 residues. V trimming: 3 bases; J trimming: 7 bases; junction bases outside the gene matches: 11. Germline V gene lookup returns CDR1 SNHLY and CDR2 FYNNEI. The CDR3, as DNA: TGTGCCAGCAGTGAGGGGGCCCGACAGGGGGCGGGTGAAGCTTTCTTT. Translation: CASSEGARQGAGEAFF.